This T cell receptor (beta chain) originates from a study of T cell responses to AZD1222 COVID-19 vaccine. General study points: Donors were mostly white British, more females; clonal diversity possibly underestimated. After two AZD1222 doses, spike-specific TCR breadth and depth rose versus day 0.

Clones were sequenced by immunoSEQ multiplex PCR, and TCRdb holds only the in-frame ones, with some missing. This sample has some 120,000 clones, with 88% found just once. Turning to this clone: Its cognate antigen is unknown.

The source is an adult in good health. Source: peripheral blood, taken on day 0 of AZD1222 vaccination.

The CDR3 DNA reads TGTGCCAGCAGCCAAGATAGAGGGGGCTGGGAGACCCAGTACTTC. Amino acids: CASSQDRGGWETQYF. The chain joins TRBV14 to TRBJ2-5, with 7 bases matching TRBD1. Looked up from germline, CDR1 is SGHDN and CDR2 is FVKESK. Trimming cost V 0 bases and J 5 bases; bases outside gene matches: 6. The CDR3 contains 15 residues.